Listed below are T cell receptor beta chains from one sample, sequenced in a study of cytomegalovirus exposure and HLA in healthy donors. Repertoires were generated with immunoSEQ multiplex PCR, while TCRdb's copy carries only in-frame clones and drops some. The sample shows around 120,000 clones, roughly 79% of them seen only once. Sequencing input: PBMCs. The receptors derive from a woman aged 18-30 years in good health and CMV-seronegative. CDR3s include the opening cysteine and the closing phenylalanine or tryptophan. D genes are given only for firm matches. Some rows have no size entry. The others give once, few or many, or a class for an expanded clone.

clone size	D gene	V gene	J gene	CDR3 DNA	CDR3 protein
once	-	TRBV27	TRBJ1-2	TGTGCCAGCAGCCCAATGGGGGAGGTCGCTTATGGCTACACCTTC	CASSPMGEVAYGYTF
-	-	TRBV30	TRBJ1-6	TGTGCCTGGAGTCGCAGGGATAATTCACCCCTCCACTTT	CAWSRRDNSPLHF
-	TRBD2	TRBV5-1	TRBJ2-7	TGCGCCAGCAGCTCAGGACTAGCGGAGTACTACGAGCAGTACTTC	CASSSGLAEYYEQYF
-	TRBD1	TRBV30	TRBJ1-5	TGTGCCTGGAGTTCCCCGCGGGGACAGGGAAATCAGCCCCAGCATTTT	CAWSSPRGQGNQPQHF
-	TRBD1	TRBV28	TRBJ1-1	TGTGCCAGCAGTCCCGGGACAGGGGGCTTGGGCACTGAAGCTTTCTTT	CASSPGTGGLGTEAFF
-	-	TRBV27	TRBJ2-3	TGTGCCAGCAGACGCTGGGACTTAGATACGCAGTATTTT	CASRRWDLDTQYF
-	-	TRBV10-3	TRBJ1-2	TGTGCCATCAGTGATTCGACGGGCTATGGCTACACCTTC	CAISDSTGYGYTF
-	-	TRBV10-2	TRBJ2-1	TGCGCCAGCAGTGAATTGGCCGGGGAGCGCTACAATGAGCAGTTCTTC	CASSELAGERYNEQFF
-	TRBD1	TRBV14	TRBJ2-7	TGTGCCAGCAGCCCACCCACAGGGGTCCACGAGCAGTACTTC	CASSPPTGVHEQYF
-	-	TRBV30	TRBJ1-3	TGTGCCTGGAGTGTTCTACCTGGAAACACCATATATTTT	CAWSVLPGNTIYF
-	-	TRBV30	TRBJ1-5	TGTGCCTGGAGTGTCTATTCCGGGCAGCCCCAGCATTTT	CAWSVYSGQPQHF
-	TRBD1	TRBV27	TRBJ1-1	TGTGCCAGCAGCCTGGGGATGACAGGGCGTACTGAAGCTTTCTTT	CASSLGMTGRTEAFF
-	TRBD1	TRBV15	TRBJ2-5	TGTGCCACCAGCAGTCCGGGACAGGGAGAGACCCAGTACTTC	CATSSPGQGETQYF
-	-	TRBV9	TRBJ2-5	TGTGCCAGCAGCGTAGGTCTTTCAGAGACCCAGTACTTC	CASSVGLSETQYF
-	TRBD1	TRBV6-1	TRBJ2-7	TGTGCCAGCAGTGCCCAGGGGGCTGGGGCCTACGAGCAGTACTTC	CASSAQGAGAYEQYF
-	TRBD1	TRBV4-2	TRBJ2-5	TGTGCCAGCAGCCCTCAGGGGGCGCCTGAGACCCAGTACTTC	CASSPQGAPETQYF
-	-	TRBV11-2	TRBJ1-2	TGTGCCAGCAGCTTTCCAGGTCATGGCTACACCTTC	CASSFPGHGYTF
-	-	TRBV6-5	TRBJ1-3	TGTGCCAGCAGCCTCCAGGGGTTCTCTGGAAACACCATATATTTT	CASSLQGFSGNTIYF
-	-	TRBV6-5	TRBJ1-1	TGTGCCAGCAGTTTTGGGGCTCTGAACACTGAAGCTTTCTTT	CASSFGALNTEAFF
few	-	TRBV28	TRBJ1-2	TGTGCCAGCAGTTGGGGAGAGTCCTATGGCTACACCTTC	CASSWGESYGYTF
few	-	TRBV27	TRBJ2-7	TGTGCCAGCAGTTTATCTCAGGGTTACGAGCAGTACTTC	CASSLSQGYEQYF
few	-	TRBV4-1	TRBJ2-5	TGCGCCAGCAGCCAAGTACCACGGACTACTGGGGAGACCCAGTACTTC	CASSQVPRTTGETQYF
-	-	TRBV5-6	TRBJ1-2	TGTGCCAGCAGCCCGGGACTCCACGAGTATGGCTACACCTTC	CASSPGLHEYGYTF
few	TRBD1	TRBV30	TRBJ1-2	TGTGCCTGGAGGTGGTTGGGACAGGGCTACACCTTC	CAWRWLGQGYTF
-	-	TRBV27	TRBJ2-3	TGTGCCAGCAGTATCCAGGGCCCAGATACGCAGTATTTT	CASSIQGPDTQYF
-	TRBD2	TRBV29-1	TRBJ2-7	TGCAGCGCCGTAGCGGGGGTGGGATACGAGCAGTACTTC	CSAVAGVGYEQYF
few	TRBD2	TRBV19	TRBJ2-3	TGTGCCAGTAGTGTGGGGACTAGCGGAGATACGCAGTATTTT	CASSVGTSGDTQYF
-	-	TRBV2	TRBJ2-1	TGTGCCAGCAGTGACTCAGGGTACAATGAGCAGTTCTTC	CASSDSGYNEQFF
-	TRBD1	TRBV19	TRBJ2-7	TGTGCCAGTAGCCCCGGGACAGGGGACTACGAGCAGTACTTC	CASSPGTGDYEQYF
few	-	TRBV18	TRBJ1-1	TGTGCCAGCTCACCGCTTCGCGGGGGCGGGAACACTGAAGCTTTCTTT	CASSPLRGGGNTEAFF
-	TRBD2	TRBV13	TRBJ2-5	TGTGCCAGCAGCCGAACTCCAGGACTAGCGGGGGAGGAGGGAGAGACCCAGTACTTC	CASSRTPGLAGEEGETQYF
-	TRBD1	TRBV30	TRBJ2-7	TGTGCCTGGAGGGGACAGGGGGCGCGGTACGAGCAGTACTTC	CAWRGQGARYEQYF
-	-	TRBV6-1	TRBJ1-4	TGTGCCAGCAGTGAAGCACTCACGGCCCCCGGGGGTGAAAAACTGTTTTTT	CASSEALTAPGGEKLFF
-	-	TRBV5-4	TRBJ1-2	TGTGCCAGCAGCTTGGACAGGGTTGGGGATTATGGCTACACCTTC	CASSLDRVGDYGYTF
once	TRBD1	TRBV30	TRBJ1-5	TGTGCCTGGGCGACAGGGAGAGGCAATCAGCCCCAGCATTTT	CAWATGRGNQPQHF
-	TRBD1	TRBV18	TRBJ1-1	TGTGCCAGCTCAATTGGACAGGCCATGAACACTGAAGCTTTCTTT	CASSIGQAMNTEAFF
few	TRBD2	TRBV28	TRBJ2-5	TGTGCCAGCAGTTTGGGAGGGCTATTGGGCGAGACCCAGTACTTC	CASSLGGLLGETQYF
once	TRBD2	TRBV4-2	TRBJ2-3	TGTGCCAGCAGCCAAGGTCTCGTTAGGCTAGCGGGGGGATCAGATACGCAGTATTTT	CASSQGLVRLAGGSDTQYF
-	TRBD1	TRBV4-1	TRBJ1-5	TGCGCCAGCAGCCAGGCTGCACAGGGGAAGAATAGCAATCAGCCCCAGCATTTT	CASSQAAQGKNSNQPQHF
-	TRBD2	TRBV10-1	TRBJ2-3	TGCGCCAGCAGTGAGTTAGCGGGGATAAGGGAGGATACGCAGTATTTT	CASSELAGIREDTQYF
-	TRBD2	TRBV5-4	TRBJ2-5	TGTGCCAGCAGCTCCCCGGGACTAGCGGGGGAGCAAGAGACCCAGTACTTC	CASSSPGLAGEQETQYF
-	TRBD1	TRBV20-1	TRBJ1-2	TGCAGTGCCAGGGACAGGAATGGCTACACCTTC	CSARDRNGYTF
-	-	TRBV6-5	TRBJ1-2	TGTGCCAGCAGTTACGGGGGGGCTAGGCCTAACTATGGCTACACCTTC	CASSYGGARPNYGYTF
-	TRBD1	TRBV15	TRBJ1-5	TGTGCCACCAGCAGAGATAGGGGACAGGGGCAGCCCCAGCATTTT	CATSRDRGQGQPQHF
-	TRBD1	TRBV4-1	TRBJ1-2	TGCGCCAGCAGTCGGACAGGGGAGCGTGCTAACTATGGCTACACCTTC	CASSRTGERANYGYTF
few	TRBD1	TRBV6-5	TRBJ2-7	TGTGCCAGCAGTACCGACAGGGGTGGTTGGGGGGAGCAGTACTTC	CASSTDRGGWGEQYF
few	TRBD1	TRBV5-4	TRBJ1-1	TGTGCCAGCAGCCAGACCAGGGGGTTTGGACCGAACACTGAAGCTTTCTTT	CASSQTRGFGPNTEAFF
few	TRBD1	TRBV5-4	TRBJ1-5	TGTGCCAGCAGTCCCGGACAGGGTCTACAGCCCCAGCATTTT	CASSPGQGLQPQHF
once	TRBD1	TRBV10-3	TRBJ1-1	TGTGCCATCAGGGACAGGGCCTTTAGTGAAGCTTTCTTT	CAIRDRAFSEAFF
-	-	TRBV4-1	TRBJ2-1	TGCGCCAGCAGCCGCCCCCCGGATCGGTTGCGAGGTTCCTACAATGAGCAGTTCTTC	CASSRPPDRLRGSYNEQFF
-	TRBD1	TRBV2	TRBJ1-2	TGTGCCAGCCCAAACGGACAGGGGGACTATGGCTACACCTTC	CASPNGQGDYGYTF
-	TRBD1	TRBV9	TRBJ1-5	TGTGCCAGCAGCGTAGAAGGGGGCGGTCAGCCCCAGCATTTT	CASSVEGGGQPQHF
-	-	TRBV30	TRBJ1-1	TGTGCCTGGAGTGACAGGCGGAACACTGAAGCTTTCTTT	CAWSDRRNTEAFF
-	-	TRBV6-1	TRBJ2-3	TGTGCCAGCAGTGAAGTGTCGCGGCAGCTTCTAACAGATACGCAGTATTTT	CASSEVSRQLLTDTQYF
-	-	TRBV6-1	TRBJ1-1	TGTGCCAGCAGCCTCGGGGGGAAAACTGAAGCTTTCTTT	CASSLGGKTEAFF